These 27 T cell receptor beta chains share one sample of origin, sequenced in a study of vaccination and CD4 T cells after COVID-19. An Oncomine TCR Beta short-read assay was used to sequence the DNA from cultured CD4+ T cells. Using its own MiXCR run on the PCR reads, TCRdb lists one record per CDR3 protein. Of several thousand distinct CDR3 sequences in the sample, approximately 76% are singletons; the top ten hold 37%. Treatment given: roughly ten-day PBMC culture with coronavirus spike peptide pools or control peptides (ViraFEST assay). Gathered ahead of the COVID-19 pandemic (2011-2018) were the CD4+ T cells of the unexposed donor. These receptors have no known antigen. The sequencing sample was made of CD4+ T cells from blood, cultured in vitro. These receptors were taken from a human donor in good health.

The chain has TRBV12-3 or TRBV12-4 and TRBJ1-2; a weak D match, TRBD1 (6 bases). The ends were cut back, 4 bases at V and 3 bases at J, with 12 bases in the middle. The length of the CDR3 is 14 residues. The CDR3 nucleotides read TGTGCCAGCAGTTCTTGGGGGCGGGACTATGGCTACACCTTC. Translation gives CASSSWGRDYGYTF.

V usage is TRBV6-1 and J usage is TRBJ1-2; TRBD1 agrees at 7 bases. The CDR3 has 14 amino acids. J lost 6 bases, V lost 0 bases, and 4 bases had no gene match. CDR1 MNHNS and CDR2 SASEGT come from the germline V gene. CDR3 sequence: CASSEAYRGNGYTF. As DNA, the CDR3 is TGTGCCAGCAGTGAAGCTTACAGGGGAAATGGCTACACCTTC.

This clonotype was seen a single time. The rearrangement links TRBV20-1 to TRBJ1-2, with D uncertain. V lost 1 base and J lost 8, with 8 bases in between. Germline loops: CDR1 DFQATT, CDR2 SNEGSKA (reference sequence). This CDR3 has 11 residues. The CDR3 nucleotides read TGCAGTGCTAGAGGGGGAAGCGGCTACACCTTC. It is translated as CSARGGSGYTF.

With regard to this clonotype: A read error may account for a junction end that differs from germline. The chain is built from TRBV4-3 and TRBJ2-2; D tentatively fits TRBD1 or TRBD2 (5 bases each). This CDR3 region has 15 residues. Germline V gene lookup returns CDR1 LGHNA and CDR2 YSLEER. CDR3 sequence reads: CASSQGDADTGELFF. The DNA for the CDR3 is TGCGCCAGCAGTCAAGGGGACGCGGACACCGGGGAGCTGTTTTTT.

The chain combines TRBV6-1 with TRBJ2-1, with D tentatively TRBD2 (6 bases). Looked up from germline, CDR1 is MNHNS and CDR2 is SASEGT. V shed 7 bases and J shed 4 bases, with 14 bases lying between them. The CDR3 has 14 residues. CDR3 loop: CASNQRAGYNEQFF. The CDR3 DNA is TGTGCCAGCAACCAGCGGGCGGGATACAATGAGCAGTTCTTC.

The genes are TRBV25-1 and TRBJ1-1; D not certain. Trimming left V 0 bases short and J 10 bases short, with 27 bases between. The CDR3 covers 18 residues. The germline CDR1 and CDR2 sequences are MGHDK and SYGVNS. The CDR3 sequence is CASSEYRSRGFGSGVAFF. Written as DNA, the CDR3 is TGTGCCAGCAGTGAATACCGTTCACGCGGATTTGGCTCCGGGGTAGCTTTCTTT.

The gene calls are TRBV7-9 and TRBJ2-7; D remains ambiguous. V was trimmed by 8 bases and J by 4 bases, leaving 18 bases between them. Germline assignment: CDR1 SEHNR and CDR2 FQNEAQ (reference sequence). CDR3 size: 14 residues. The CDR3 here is CASGVVGVVYEQYF. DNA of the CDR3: TGTGCCAGCGGCGTCGTCGGAGTAGTATACGAGCAGTACTTC. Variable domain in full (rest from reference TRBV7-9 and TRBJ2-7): DTGVSQNPRHKITKRGQNVTFRCDPISEHNRLYWYRQTLGQGPEFLTYFQNEAQLEKSRLLSDRFSAERPKGSFSTLEIQRTEQGDSAMYLCASGVVGVVYEQYFGPGTRLTVT.

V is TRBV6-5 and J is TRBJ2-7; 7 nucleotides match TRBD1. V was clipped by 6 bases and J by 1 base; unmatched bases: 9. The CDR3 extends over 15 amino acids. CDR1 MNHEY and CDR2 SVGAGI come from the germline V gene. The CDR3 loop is CASRYTGTASYEQYF. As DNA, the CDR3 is TGTGCCAGCAGGTACACCGGGACAGCGTCCTACGAGCAGTACTTC.

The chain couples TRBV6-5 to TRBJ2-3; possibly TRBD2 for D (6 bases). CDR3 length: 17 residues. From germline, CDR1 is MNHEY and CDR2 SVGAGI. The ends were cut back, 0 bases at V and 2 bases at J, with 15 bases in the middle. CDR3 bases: TGTGCCAGCAGTTACTCGCCGGGACTGCTAACCACAGATACGCAGTATTTT. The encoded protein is CASSYSPGLLTTDTQYF.

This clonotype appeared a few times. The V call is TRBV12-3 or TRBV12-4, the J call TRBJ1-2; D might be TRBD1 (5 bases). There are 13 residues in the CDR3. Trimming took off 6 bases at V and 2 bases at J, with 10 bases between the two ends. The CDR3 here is CASRSDKNYGYTF. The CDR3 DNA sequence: TGTGCCAGCAGGTCGGACAAGAACTATGGCTACACCTTC.

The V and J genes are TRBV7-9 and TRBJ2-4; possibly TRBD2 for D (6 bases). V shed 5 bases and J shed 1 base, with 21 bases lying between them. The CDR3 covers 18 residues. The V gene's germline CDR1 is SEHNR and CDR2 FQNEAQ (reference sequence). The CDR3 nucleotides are TGTGCCAGCAGCCCACTAGCTGGGAAGGAGGCGGCCAAAAACATTCAGTACTTC. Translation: CASSPLAGKEAAKNIQYF.

This CDR3 reads CASSLVRRGEQYF. DNA for the CDR3: TGTGCCAGCAGTTTAGTCAGGCGGGGGGAGCAGTACTTC. This chain joins TRBV27 and TRBJ2-7; TRBD2 agrees at 7 bases. The V gene end was trimmed by 2 bases and the J gene end by 7 bases; junction bases not matched to a gene: 5. Germline V gene data show CDR1 as MNHEY and CDR2 as SMNVEV (reference sequence). There are 13 residues in the CDR3.

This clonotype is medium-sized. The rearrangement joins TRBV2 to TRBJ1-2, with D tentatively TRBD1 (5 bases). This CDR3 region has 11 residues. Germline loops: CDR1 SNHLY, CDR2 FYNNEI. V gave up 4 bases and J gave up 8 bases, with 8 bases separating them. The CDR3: CASSGGSGYTF. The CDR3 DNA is TGTGCCAGCAGTGGGGGGAGCGGCTACACCTTC.

The CDR3, as DNA: TGCAGTGCTAAGCGACAGTTATCTAACTATGGCTACACCTTC. Its translation is CSAKRQLSNYGYTF. The chain employs TRBV20-1 and TRBJ1-2; possible D gene TRBD1, 5 bases. Germline V gives CDR1 DFQATT, CDR2 SNEGSKA (reference sequence). Trimming removed 4 bases at V and 0 bases at J, with 12 bases between. This CDR3 region has 14 residues.

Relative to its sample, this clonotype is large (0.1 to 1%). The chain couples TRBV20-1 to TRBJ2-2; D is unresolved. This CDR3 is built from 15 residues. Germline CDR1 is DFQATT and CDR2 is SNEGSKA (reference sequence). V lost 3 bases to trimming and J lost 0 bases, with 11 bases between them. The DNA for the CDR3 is TGCAGTGCTAGGGTGGGAAGGACGAACACCGGGGAGCTGTTTTTT. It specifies CSARVGRTNTGELFF.

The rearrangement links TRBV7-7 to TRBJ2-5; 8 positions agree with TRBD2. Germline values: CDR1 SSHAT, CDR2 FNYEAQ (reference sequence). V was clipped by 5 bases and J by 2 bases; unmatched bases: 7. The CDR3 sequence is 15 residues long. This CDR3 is CASSLNSGAQETQYF. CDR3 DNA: TGTGCCAGCAGCCTAAATAGCGGGGCGCAAGAGACCCAGTACTTC.

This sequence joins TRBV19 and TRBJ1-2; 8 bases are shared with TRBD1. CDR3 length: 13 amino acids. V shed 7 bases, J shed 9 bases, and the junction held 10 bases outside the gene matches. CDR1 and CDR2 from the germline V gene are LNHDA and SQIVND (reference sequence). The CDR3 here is CASKVGGQGRYTF. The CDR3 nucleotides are TGTGCCAGTAAAGTAGGAGGACAGGGACGCTACACCTTC.

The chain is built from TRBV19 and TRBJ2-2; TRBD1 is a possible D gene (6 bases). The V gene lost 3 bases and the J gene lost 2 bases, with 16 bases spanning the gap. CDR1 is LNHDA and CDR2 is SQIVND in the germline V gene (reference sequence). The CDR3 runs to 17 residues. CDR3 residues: CASSIWQGSLNTGELFF. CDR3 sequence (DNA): TGTGCCAGTAGTATTTGGCAGGGGAGCCTAAACACCGGGGAGCTGTTTTTT.

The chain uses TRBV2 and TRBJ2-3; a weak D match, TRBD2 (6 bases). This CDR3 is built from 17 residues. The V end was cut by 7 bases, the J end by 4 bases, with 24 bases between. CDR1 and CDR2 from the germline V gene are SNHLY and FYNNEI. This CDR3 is CASTHRVGLPDPDTQYF. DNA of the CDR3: TGTGCCAGCACTCACCGGGTAGGACTACCGGACCCAGATACGCAGTATTTT.

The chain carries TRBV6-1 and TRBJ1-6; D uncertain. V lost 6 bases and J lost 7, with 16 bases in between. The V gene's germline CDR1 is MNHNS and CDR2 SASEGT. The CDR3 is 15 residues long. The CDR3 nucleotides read TGTGCCAGCAGGACGCTCGACGGACGAAATTCACCCCTCCACTTT. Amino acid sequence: CASRTLDGRNSPLHF.

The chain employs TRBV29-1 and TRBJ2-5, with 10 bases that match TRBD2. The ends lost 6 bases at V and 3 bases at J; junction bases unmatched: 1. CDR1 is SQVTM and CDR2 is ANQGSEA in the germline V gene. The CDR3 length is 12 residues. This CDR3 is CSVAGGKETQYF. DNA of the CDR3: TGCAGCGTAGCGGGAGGGAAAGAGACCCAGTACTTC. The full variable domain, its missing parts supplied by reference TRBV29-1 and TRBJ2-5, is SAVISQKPSRDICQRGTSLTIQCQVDSQVTMMFWYRQQPGQSLTLIATANQGSEATYESGFVIDKFPISRPNLTFSTLTVSNMSPEDSSIYLCSVAGGKETQYFGPGTRLLVL.

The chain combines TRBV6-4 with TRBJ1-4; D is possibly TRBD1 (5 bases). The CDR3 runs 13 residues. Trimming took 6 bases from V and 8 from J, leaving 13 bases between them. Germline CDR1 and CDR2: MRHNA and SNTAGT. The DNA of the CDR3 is TGTGCCAGCAGCCCAGGCCGGGGGGAAAAACTGTTTTTT. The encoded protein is CASSPGRGEKLFF.

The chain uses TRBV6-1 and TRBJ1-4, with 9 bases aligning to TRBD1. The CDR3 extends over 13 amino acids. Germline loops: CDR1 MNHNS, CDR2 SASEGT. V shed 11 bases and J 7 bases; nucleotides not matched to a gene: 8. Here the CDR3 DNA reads TGTGCCGGGGGGGGACAGGGCAGTGAAAAACTGTTTTTT. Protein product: CAGGGQGSEKLFF.

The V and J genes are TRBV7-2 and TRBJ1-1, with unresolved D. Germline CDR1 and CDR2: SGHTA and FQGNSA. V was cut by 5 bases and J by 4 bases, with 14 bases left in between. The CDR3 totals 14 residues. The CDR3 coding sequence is TGTGCCAGCAGCCCACCGAGGGAAGGCACTGAAGCTTTCTTT. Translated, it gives CASSPPREGTEAFF.

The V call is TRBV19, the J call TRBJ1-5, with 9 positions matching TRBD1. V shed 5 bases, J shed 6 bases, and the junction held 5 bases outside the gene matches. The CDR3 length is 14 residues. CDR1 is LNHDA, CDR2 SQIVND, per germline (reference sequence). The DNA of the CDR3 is TGTGCCAGTAGTCTACAGGGGGCGGTTCAGCCCCAGCATTTT. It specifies CASSLQGAVQPQHF.

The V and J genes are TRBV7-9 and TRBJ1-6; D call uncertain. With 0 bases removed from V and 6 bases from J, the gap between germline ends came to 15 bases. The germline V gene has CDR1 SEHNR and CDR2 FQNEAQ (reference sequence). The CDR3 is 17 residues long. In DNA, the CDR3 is TGTGCCAGCAGCTTAGCCCTACAAGACACCTTTAATTCACCCCTCCACTTT. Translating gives CASSLALQDTFNSPLHF.

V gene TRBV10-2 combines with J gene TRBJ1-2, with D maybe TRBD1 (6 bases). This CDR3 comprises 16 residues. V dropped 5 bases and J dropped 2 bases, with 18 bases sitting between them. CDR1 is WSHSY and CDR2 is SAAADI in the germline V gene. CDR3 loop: CASSRGGGGPNYGYTF. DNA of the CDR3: TGCGCCAGCAGTAGAGGGGGGGGCGGTCCCAACTATGGCTACACCTTC.